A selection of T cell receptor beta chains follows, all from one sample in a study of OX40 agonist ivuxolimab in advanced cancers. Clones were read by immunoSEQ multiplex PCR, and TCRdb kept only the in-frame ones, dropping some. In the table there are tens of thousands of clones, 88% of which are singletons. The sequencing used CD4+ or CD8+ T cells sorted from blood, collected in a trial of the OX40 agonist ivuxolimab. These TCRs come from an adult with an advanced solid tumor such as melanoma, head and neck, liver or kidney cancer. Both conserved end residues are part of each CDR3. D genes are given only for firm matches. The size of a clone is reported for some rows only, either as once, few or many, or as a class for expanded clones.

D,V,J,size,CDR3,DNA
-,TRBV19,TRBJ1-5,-,CASRVTGRNQPQHF,TGTGCCAGTAGGGTTACAGGGCGGAATCAGCCCCAGCATTTT
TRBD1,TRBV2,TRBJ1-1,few,CASSRDRNTEAFF,TGTGCCAGCAGCCGGGACAGGAACACTGAAGCTTTCTTT
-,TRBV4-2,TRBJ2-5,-,CASSPEDGGGLETQYF,TGTGCCAGCAGCCCTGAAGATGGGGGGGGCCTGGAGACCCAGTACTTC
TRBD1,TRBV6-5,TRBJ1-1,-,CASSYQGDGAFF,TGTGCCAGCAGTTACCAGGGGGATGGAGCTTTCTTT
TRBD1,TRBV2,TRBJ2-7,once,CASRGEGTGDYEQYF,TGTGCCAGCAGGGGAGAAGGGACAGGGGACTACGAGCAGTACTTC
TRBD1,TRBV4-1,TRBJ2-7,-,CASSHGQGAGEQYF,TGCGCCAGCAGCCACGGACAGGGGGCGGGGGAGCAGTACTTC
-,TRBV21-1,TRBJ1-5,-,CASSSLTGHSNQPQHF,TGTGCCAGCAGCTCCTTGACAGGCCATAGCAATCAGCCCCAGCATTTT
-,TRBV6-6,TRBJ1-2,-,CASRRNNYGYTF,TGTGCCAGCAGACGGAATAACTATGGCTACACCTTC
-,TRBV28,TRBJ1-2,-,CASSLEATLYGYTF,TGTGCCAGCAGTTTAGAAGCGACACTTTATGGCTACACCTTC
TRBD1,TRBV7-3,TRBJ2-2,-,CASRGTGVSGELFF,TGTGCCAGCCGAGGGACAGGGGTTTCCGGGGAGCTGTTTTTT
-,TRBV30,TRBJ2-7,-,CAWSTAYEQYF,TGTGCCTGGAGTACCGCCTACGAGCAGTACTTC